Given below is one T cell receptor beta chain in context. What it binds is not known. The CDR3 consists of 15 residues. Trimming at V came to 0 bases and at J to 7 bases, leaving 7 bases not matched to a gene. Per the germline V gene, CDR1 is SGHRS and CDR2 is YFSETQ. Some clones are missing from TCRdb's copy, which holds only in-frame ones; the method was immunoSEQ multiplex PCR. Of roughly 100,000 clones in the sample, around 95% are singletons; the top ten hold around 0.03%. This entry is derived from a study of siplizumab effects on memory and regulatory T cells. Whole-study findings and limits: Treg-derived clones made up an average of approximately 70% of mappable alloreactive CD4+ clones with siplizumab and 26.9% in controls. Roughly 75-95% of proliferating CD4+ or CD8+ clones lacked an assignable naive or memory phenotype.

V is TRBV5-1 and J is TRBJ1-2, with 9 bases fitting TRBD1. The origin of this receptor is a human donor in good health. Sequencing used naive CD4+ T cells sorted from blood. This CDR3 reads CASSLVLGQGAGYTF. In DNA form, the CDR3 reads TGCGCCAGCAGCTTGGTATTGGGACAGGGCGCTGGCTACACCTTC. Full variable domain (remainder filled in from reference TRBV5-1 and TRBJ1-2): KAGVTQTPRYLIKTRGQQVTLSCSPISGHRSVSWYQQTPGQGLQFLFEYFSETQRNKGNFPGRFSGRQFSNSRSEMNVSTLELGDSALYLCASSLVLGQGAGYTFGSGTRLTVV.